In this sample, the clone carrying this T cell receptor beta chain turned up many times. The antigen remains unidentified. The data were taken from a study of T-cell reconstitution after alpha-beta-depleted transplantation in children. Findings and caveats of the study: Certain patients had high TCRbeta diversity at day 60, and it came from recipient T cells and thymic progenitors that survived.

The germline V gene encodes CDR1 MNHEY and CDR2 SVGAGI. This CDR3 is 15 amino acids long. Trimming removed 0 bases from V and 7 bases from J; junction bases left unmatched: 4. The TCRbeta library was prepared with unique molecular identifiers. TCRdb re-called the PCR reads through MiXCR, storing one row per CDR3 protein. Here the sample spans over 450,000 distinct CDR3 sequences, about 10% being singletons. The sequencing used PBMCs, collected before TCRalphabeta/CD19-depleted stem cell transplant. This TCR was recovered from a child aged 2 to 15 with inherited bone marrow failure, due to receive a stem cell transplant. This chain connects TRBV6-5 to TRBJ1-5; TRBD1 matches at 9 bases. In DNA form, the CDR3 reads TGTGCCAGCAGTTACTCGATAACAGGGGGCCAGCCCCAGCATTTT. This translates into CASSYSITGGQPQHF.